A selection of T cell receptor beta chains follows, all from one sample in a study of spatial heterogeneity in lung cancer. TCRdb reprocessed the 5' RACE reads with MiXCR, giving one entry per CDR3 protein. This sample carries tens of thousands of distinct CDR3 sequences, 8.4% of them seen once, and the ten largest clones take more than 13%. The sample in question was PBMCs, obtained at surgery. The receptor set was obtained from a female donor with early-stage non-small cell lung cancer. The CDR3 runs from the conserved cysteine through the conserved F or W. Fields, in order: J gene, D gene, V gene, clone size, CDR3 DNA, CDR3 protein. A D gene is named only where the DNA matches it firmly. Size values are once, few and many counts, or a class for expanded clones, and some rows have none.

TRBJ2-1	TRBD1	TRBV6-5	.	TGTGCCAGCAGACCCGACAGGGTCGCCTACAATGAGCAGTTCTTC	CASRPDRVAYNEQFF
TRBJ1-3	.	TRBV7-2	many	TGTGCCAGCAGCCCCTGGGGGGATTTCTCTGGAAACACCATATATTTT	CASSPWGDFSGNTIYF
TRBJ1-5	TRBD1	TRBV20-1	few	TGCAGTGCGGGACAGGGACTTCAGCCCCAGCATTTT	CSAGQGLQPQHF
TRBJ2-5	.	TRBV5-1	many	TGCGCCAGCAGCTGGGCCGGGACGGCTCAAGAGACCCAGTACTTC	CASSWAGTAQETQYF
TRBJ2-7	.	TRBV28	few	TGTGCCAGCAACGGGGTGTCCTACGAGCAGTACTTC	CASNGVSYEQYF
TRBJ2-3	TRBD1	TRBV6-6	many	TGTGCCAGCAGTTCCCACCGGACAGGGACGGGAGATACGCAGTATTTT	CASSSHRTGTGDTQYF
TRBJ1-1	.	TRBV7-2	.	TGTGCCAGCAGCTCTCTCCGGGGGTACCAAGCTTTCTTT	CASSSLRGYQAFF
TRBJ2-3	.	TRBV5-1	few	TGCGCCAGCAGCTCCAGGTCCTCGGATACGCAGTATTTT	CASSSRSSDTQYF
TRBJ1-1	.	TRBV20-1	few	TGCAGTGCGGCGGAATTTGAAGCTTTCTTT	CSAAEFEAFF
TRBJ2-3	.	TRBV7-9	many	TGTGCCAGCAGCTTATTACGAGGCACAGATACGCAGTATTTT	CASSLLRGTDTQYF
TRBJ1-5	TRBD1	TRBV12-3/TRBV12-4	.	TGTGCCAGCAGTCTCAGGGGGCATCAGCCCCAGCATTTT	CASSLRGHQPQHF
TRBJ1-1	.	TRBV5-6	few	TGTGCCAGCACCGTTGGGGGTTTTGGCACTGAAGCTTTCTTT	CASTVGGFGTEAFF
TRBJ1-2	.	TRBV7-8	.	TGTGCCAGCAGCCGTTGGTCCCAGGGGTCGGGGGATGGCTACACCTTC	CASSRWSQGSGDGYTF
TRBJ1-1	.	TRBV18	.	TGTGCCAGCTCACCATTCGGGGTCGGGAACACTGAAGCTTTCTTT	CASSPFGVGNTEAFF
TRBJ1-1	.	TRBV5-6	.	TGTGCCAGCCTTGTAAGAGCCACGGGGCTTGAAGCTTTCTTT	CASLVRATGLEAFF
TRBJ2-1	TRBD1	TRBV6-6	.	TGTGCCAGCAGCGACGGACAGGGCTCCAACAATGAGCAGTTCTTC	CASSDGQGSNNEQFF
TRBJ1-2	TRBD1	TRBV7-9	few	TGTGCCAGCAGCTTAGGGGGGACAGCGCATGGCTACACCTTC	CASSLGGTAHGYTF
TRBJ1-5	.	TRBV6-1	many	TGTGCCAGCAGTGATTGGCAGGGACACAATCAGCCCCAGCATTTT	CASSDWQGHNQPQHF
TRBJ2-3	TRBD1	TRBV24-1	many	TGTGCCACCAGTGATCCCGGGACAGGGTCGGGAGATACGCAGTATTTT	CATSDPGTGSGDTQYF
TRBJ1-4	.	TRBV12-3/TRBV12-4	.	TGTGCCAGCGGTAGTGTTTTTCCCGTAGAAAAACTGTTTTTT	CASGSVFPVEKLFF
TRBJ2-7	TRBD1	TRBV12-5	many	TGTGCTAGTGCCTCGGGGGGACAGGGGCGTCGGTTGGCACGCTACGAGCAGTACTTC	CASASGGQGRRLARYEQYF
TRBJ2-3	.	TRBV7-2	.	TGTGCCAGCACCCCCTTGGCGGATACGCAGTATTTT	CASTPLADTQYF
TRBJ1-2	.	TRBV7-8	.	TGTGCCAGCAGCTTAGGGAGTACCTATGGCTACACCTTC	CASSLGSTYGYTF
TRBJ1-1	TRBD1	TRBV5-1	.	TGCGCCAGCAGCTTGACGTACCGGGACAGGGGGAACACTGAAGCTTTCTTT	CASSLTYRDRGNTEAFF
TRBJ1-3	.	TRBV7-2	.	TGTGCCAGCAGCTCTCCGTCACTCTCTGGAAACACCATATATTTT	CASSSPSLSGNTIYF
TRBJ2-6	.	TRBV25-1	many	TGTGCCAGCAGTGCACGCTTAGGGGCCACTGGGGCCAACGTCCTGACTTTC	CASSARLGATGANVLTF
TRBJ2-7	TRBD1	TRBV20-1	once	TGCAGTGCTAGAGAATTAGTCCCCGGGGCAGGGGGCTTCGGATACGAGCAGTACTTC	CSARELVPGAGGFGYEQYF
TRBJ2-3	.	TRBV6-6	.	TGTGCCAGCAGCTCCCTCGACAGGTCTCTAGATACGCAGTATTTT	CASSSLDRSLDTQYF
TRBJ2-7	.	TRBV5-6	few	TGTGCCAGCAGCTTGGGAGTCGACTACGAGCAGTACTTC	CASSLGVDYEQYF
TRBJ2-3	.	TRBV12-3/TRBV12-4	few	TGTGCCAGCAGTCCTGGGACTTGGCTCACTAGCACAGATACGCAGTATTTT	CASSPGTWLTSTDTQYF
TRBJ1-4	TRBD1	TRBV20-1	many	TGCAGTGCTAGAGATATGGACAGGGGGCGTGAAAAACTGTTTTTT	CSARDMDRGREKLFF
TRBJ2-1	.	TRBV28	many	TGTGCCATCGACAGGAGCTCCTACAATGAGCAGTTCTTC	CAIDRSSYNEQFF
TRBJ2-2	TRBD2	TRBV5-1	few	TGCGCCAGCAGCGGGTCACCGGGGGGACGCCAGAACACCGGGGAGCTGTTTTTT	CASSGSPGGRQNTGELFF
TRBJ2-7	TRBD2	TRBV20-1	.	TGCAGTGCCCCTTCAGCTAGCGGGAGCGACTACGAGCAGTACTTC	CSAPSASGSDYEQYF
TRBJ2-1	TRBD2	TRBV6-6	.	TGTGCCAGCAGAACTAGCGGGGGGGCCGGCAATGAGCAGTTCTTC	CASRTSGGAGNEQFF
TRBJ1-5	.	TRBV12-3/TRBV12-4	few	TGTGCCAGCAGTTCGGGACGGAGCAATCAGCCCCAGCATTTT	CASSSGRSNQPQHF
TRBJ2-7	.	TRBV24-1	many	TGTGCCACCAGTGATTCCTCGGCCTACGAGCAGTACTTC	CATSDSSAYEQYF
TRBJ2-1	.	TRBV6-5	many	TGTGCCAGCAGTTATGTGGGATACAATGAGCAGTTCTTC	CASSYVGYNEQFF
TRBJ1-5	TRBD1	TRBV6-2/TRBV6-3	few	TGTGCCAGCAGCTCCGCCGGGACAGGGGATTCCAATCAGCCCCAGCATTTT	CASSSAGTGDSNQPQHF
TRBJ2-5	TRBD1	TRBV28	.	TGTGCCAGCAGTACACAGGGGTCGCGAGAGACCCAGTACTTC	CASSTQGSRETQYF
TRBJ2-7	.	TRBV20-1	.	TGCGGTGCTGGCCCGAGTAGCTCCTACGAGCAGTACTTC	CGAGPSSSYEQYF
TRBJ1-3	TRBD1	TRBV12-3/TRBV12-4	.	TGTGCCAGCGTCAGGGGGATGGCTGGAAACACCATATATTTT	CASVRGMAGNTIYF
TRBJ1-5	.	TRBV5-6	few	TGTGCCAGCAGCTTGGGCACAAATCAGCCCCAGCATTTT	CASSLGTNQPQHF
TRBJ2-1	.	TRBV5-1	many	TGCGCCAGCAGCTTGGCCCTTTACAATGAGCAGTTCTTC	CASSLALYNEQFF
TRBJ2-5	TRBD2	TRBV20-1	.	TGCAGTGCCCCGTTGTCTAGCGGGACGTTCGAGACCCAGTACTTC	CSAPLSSGTFETQYF
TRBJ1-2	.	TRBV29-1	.	TGCAGCGTTGACTCCACCCGGACGGACTATGGCTACACCTTC	CSVDSTRTDYGYTF